The source of this T cell receptor beta chain is a study of T cell changes during pregnancy in multiple sclerosis. Per the germline V gene, CDR1 is SGHVS and CDR2 is FQNEAQ. The CDR3 length is 15 residues. After removal of 4 bases from V and 9 bases from J, the junction contained 10 bases not matched to a gene. Libraries were prepared by immunoSEQ multiplex PCR; TCRdb keeps only in-frame clonotypes and omits some of them. This sample has approximately 65,000 clones; 91% occur once, and the top ten carry roughly 1.4%. J is TRBJ1-5 and V is TRBV7-8; 9 bases agree with TRBD1. The source was peripheral blood, collected in the third trimester of pregnancy. This clonotype was sampled from a female donor in good health, enrolled as a control in a pregnancy study. The CDR3 DNA reads as TGTGCCAGCAGCTCGGACAGGGGTGAGCGGCTGCCCCAGCATTTT. Protein sequence: CASSSDRGERLPQHF.